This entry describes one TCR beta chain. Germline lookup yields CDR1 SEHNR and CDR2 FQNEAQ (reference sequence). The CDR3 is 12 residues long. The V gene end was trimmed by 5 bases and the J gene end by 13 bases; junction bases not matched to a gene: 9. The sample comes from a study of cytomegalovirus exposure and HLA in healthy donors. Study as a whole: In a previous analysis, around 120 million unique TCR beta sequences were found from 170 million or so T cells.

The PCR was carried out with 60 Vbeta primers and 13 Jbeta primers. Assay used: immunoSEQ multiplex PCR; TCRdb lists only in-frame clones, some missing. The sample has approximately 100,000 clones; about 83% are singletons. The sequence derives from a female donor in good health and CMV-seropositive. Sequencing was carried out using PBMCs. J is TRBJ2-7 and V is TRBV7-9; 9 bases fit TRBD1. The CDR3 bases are TGTGCCAGCAGCCGAGGGACAGGGAAGGAATACTTC. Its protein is CASSRGTGKEYF.